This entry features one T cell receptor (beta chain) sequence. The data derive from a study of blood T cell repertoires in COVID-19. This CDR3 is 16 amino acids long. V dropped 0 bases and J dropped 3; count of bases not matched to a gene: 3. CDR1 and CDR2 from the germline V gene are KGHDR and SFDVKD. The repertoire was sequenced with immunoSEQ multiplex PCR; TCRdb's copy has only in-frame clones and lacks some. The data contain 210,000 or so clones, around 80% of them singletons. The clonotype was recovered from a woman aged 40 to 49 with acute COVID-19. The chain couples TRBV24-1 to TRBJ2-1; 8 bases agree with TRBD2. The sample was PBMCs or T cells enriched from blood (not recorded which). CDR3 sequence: CATSDLSSGNYNEQFF. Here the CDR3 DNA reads TGTGCCACCAGTGATTTGAGTAGCGGGAACTACAATGAGCAGTTCTTC.